This T cell receptor (beta chain) originates from a study of immune evolution from preneoplasia to lung adenocarcinoma. Study observations and caveats: Normal lung had highest clonality; later lesions appeared denser, more diverse.

In this sample, this clone is medium-sized. The antigen is unknown. Repertoires were generated with immunoSEQ multiplex PCR, while TCRdb's copy carries only in-frame clones and drops some. The sample consists of 20,000 or so clones, over 70% of them appearing once. Each case's diagnosis was confirmed by two pathologists on H&E. Premalignant or tumor cells were enriched by macro-dissection after pathologic assessment. Germline V CDR1 and CDR2: SGHTA, FQGNSA. CDR3 length equals 15 residues. Trimming left V 4 bases short and J 6 bases short, with 17 bases between. V and J are TRBV7-2 and TRBJ2-3; D is unresolved. The receptor comes from a person between 55 and 69 years old with lung adenocarcinoma. The sequenced material came from FFPE invasive lung adenocarcinoma tissue. Here the CDR3 reads CASSYSPAESDTQYF. The CDR3 DNA reads as TGTGCCAGCAGCTATTCACCGGCCGAGTCGGATACGCAGTATTTT.